The present TCR beta chain was sequenced within a study of control samples from healthy donors and cancer patients. Per the germline V gene, CDR1 is MNHEY and CDR2 is SVGAGI. V was clipped by 6 bases and J by 7 bases, with 4 bases between them. The CDR3 runs 11 residues. TCRdb's copy holds only in-frame clones and misses some; the assay was immunoSEQ multiplex PCR. The sample lists hundreds of thousands of clones; roughly 90% were seen once. This clone was seen more than once but under ten times. The sample consisted of PBMCs. The origin of this receptor is a man in his forties with head and neck cancer. This rearrangement joins TRBV6-5 to TRBJ1-6, with no clear D. The CDR3 nucleotides are TGTGCCAGCAGCACAAATTCACCCCTCCACTTT. Protein sequence: CASSTNSPLHF.